Listed below are T cell receptor beta chains from one sample, sequenced in a study of blood T cell repertoires in COVID-19. Some clones are missing from TCRdb's copy, which holds only in-frame ones; the method was immunoSEQ multiplex PCR. This sample has 79,000 or so clones, with roughly 85% found just once. Sequenced input: peripheral blood. The receptors here all came from a man aged 55 to 70 with COVID-19, enrolled during active disease. Each CDR3 is given without its conserved first and last residue. The order of the fields is V gene, J gene, CDR3 protein.

v_call: TRBV3-1/TRBV3-2; j_call: TRBJ1-2; cdr3_aa: ASSQDGGGYYGYT
v_call: TRBV24-1; j_call: TRBJ1-2; cdr3_aa: ATSPPGQGNYGYT
v_call: TRBV3-1/TRBV3-2; j_call: TRBJ1-1; cdr3_aa: ASINGQGGRNTEAF
v_call: TRBV19; j_call: TRBJ2-1; cdr3_aa: ASSLYPGRGSSYNEQF
v_call: TRBV5-1; j_call: TRBJ2-5; cdr3_aa: ASSLEAGVQETQY
v_call: TRBV3-1/TRBV3-2; j_call: TRBJ1-1; cdr3_aa: ASSQDPGAHEAF
v_call: TRBV27; j_call: TRBJ1-3; cdr3_aa: ASSFVDRANTIY
v_call: TRBV2; j_call: TRBJ1-5; cdr3_aa: ASSDGGNQPQH
v_call: TRBV7-3; j_call: TRBJ2-3; cdr3_aa: ASSISGGVSDTQY
v_call: TRBV9; j_call: TRBJ2-5; cdr3_aa: ASSVASGGAREETQY
v_call: TRBV19; j_call: TRBJ1-4; cdr3_aa: ASSIGGTGVAKLF
v_call: TRBV3-1/TRBV3-2; j_call: TRBJ2-1; cdr3_aa: ASSQARAGEDYNEQF
v_call: TRBV7-9; j_call: TRBJ1-1; cdr3_aa: ASTPTTHGVTEAF
v_call: TRBV5-1; j_call: TRBJ1-1; cdr3_aa: ASSLPFTGGTEAF
v_call: TRBV18; j_call: TRBJ2-7; cdr3_aa: ASSSGTVYEQY
v_call: TRBV18; j_call: TRBJ2-3; cdr3_aa: ASSPYAQLAGGSDTQY
v_call: TRBV5-5; j_call: TRBJ1-2; cdr3_aa: ASSQTLYGYT
v_call: TRBV7-9; j_call: TRBJ2-7; cdr3_aa: ASSFTSESNEQY
v_call: TRBV27; j_call: TRBJ1-2; cdr3_aa: ASSLNRPPGYGYT
v_call: TRBV6-1; j_call: TRBJ2-6; cdr3_aa: ASSEQGTGANVLT
v_call: TRBV27; j_call: TRBJ1-4; cdr3_aa: ASRAFPDRVNEKLF
v_call: TRBV9; j_call: TRBJ2-3; cdr3_aa: ASSVVPSGSGADTQY
v_call: TRBV5-1; j_call: TRBJ1-3; cdr3_aa: ASSPDRVGNTIY
v_call: TRBV3-1/TRBV3-2; j_call: TRBJ2-7; cdr3_aa: ASSQLRHEGEQY
v_call: TRBV5-1; j_call: TRBJ2-5; cdr3_aa: ASSRSRGETQY
v_call: TRBV11-3; j_call: TRBJ2-5; cdr3_aa: ASSYLQGIQY
v_call: TRBV5-1; j_call: TRBJ2-5; cdr3_aa: ASSLGERGGLETQY
v_call: TRBV2; j_call: TRBJ1-4; cdr3_aa: ASREQGAEKLF
v_call: TRBV5-5; j_call: TRBJ1-4; cdr3_aa: ASSYTGGFEKLF
v_call: TRBV24-1; j_call: TRBJ2-1; cdr3_aa: ATSDSRDTGVGVNNEQF
v_call: TRBV7-2; j_call: TRBJ1-5; cdr3_aa: ASSQQRREPQH
v_call: TRBV3-1/TRBV3-2; j_call: TRBJ2-7; cdr3_aa: ASSLSSHHRDYEQY
v_call: TRBV11-1; j_call: TRBJ2-7; cdr3_aa: ASSRAGNSYEQY
v_call: TRBV2; j_call: TRBJ2-1; cdr3_aa: ATRAGRDNEQF
v_call: TRBV7-2; j_call: TRBJ2-5; cdr3_aa: ASSPQTGEAQTQY
v_call: TRBV5-1; j_call: TRBJ2-2; cdr3_aa: ASSLASNRRSGELF
v_call: TRBV5-5; j_call: TRBJ1-5; cdr3_aa: ASSSVQINQPQH
v_call: TRBV19; j_call: TRBJ1-6; cdr3_aa: ASSRSVIGQRINSPLH
v_call: TRBV9; j_call: TRBJ2-3; cdr3_aa: ASSVGGIGTDTQY
v_call: TRBV28; j_call: TRBJ2-1; cdr3_aa: ASSLRQGTF
v_call: TRBV24-1; j_call: TRBJ1-1; cdr3_aa: ATSEETGLGNTEAF
v_call: TRBV19; j_call: TRBJ2-7; cdr3_aa: ASSLTSGSIEQY